This entry lists 14 T cell receptor beta chains sequenced from one sample in a study of naive CD8 T cells in extremely preterm neonates. Only in-frame clones appear in the TCRdb table, and some are missing; sequencing was by immunoSEQ multiplex PCR. The sample holds 7,500 to 9,500 clones, about 98% seen once. Elective cesarean births at roughly 35-41 weeks, without labor or membrane rupture, supplied the cord blood. The sample consisted of naive CD8+ T cells from cord blood. The receptors shown here come from a newborn in good health.

The V gene is TRBV5-6, the J gene TRBJ1-5, with D perhaps matching TRBD1 (5 bases). Trimming stripped 1 base from V and 4 bases from J, with 6 bases between. The CDR3 totals 13 residues. Germline loops: CDR1 SGHDT, CDR2 YYEEEE. CDR3 in DNA: TGTGCCAGCAGCTTGCAGGGAAATCAGCCCCAGCATTTT. Protein: CASSLQGNQPQHF.

The chain carries TRBV4-3 and TRBJ2-3; D is perhaps TRBD2 (7 bases). The length of the CDR3 is 15 residues. Trimming took 2 bases from V and 11 from J, leaving 20 bases between them. Per germline, CDR1 LGHNA and CDR2 YSLEER. The CDR3 is CASSQPGGALIGQYF. CDR3 bases: TGCGCCAGCAGCCAACCGGGGGGCGCCCTAATTGGGCAGTATTTT.

Remarks on this clone: Other DNA variants within this sample encode the same CDR3. The rearrangement links TRBV13 to TRBJ2-5, with D perhaps TRBD2 (7 bases). Trimming took 0 bases from V and 3 from J, leaving 14 bases between them. The CDR3 contains 16 residues. CDR1 and CDR2 (germline): PRHDT, FYEKMQ (reference sequence). The CDR3 coding sequence is TGTGCCAGCAGCTTAGGCCGCAGGGGAGGGGAAGAGACCCAGTACTTC. Its translation: CASSLGRRGGEETQYF.

This clone was recorded once. This sequence joins TRBV6-5 and TRBJ1-6; no clear D gene. The CDR3 has 16 residues. CDR1 MNHEY and CDR2 SVGAGI come from the germline V gene. The V end lost 0 bases, the J end lost 0 bases, and 6 bases lay between the germline ends. The DNA of the CDR3 is TGTGCCAGCAGTTACTCACTGAGCTCCTATAATTCACCCCTCCACTTT. It translates to CASSYSLSSYNSPLHF.

The rearrangement links TRBV5-6 to TRBJ2-3, with TRBD1 as a possible D gene (5 bases). CDR3 length: 12 amino acids. V gave up 2 bases and J gave up 7 bases, with 8 bases separating them. Germline CDR1 and CDR2: SGHDT and YYEEEE. The CDR3 DNA sequence: TGTGCCAGCAGCTTAGGGGATTATACGCAGTATTTT. It is translated as CASSLGDYTQYF.

V and J are TRBV23-1 and TRBJ2-5; 10 nucleotides line up with TRBD2. TRBV23-1 is designated an ORF whose function remains uncertain. V lost 0 bases and J lost 2; bases outside the gene matches: 6. CDR3 length equals 17 residues. The CDR3 region has the DNA TGCGCCAGCAGTCAATCGCCCCCACTAGCGGGGCAAGAGACCCAGTACTTC. It encodes CASSQSPPLAGQETQYF.

The chain employs TRBV6-5 and TRBJ1-2; 8 nucleotides line up with TRBD1. The CDR3 sequence is 14 residues long. Trimming at V came to 0 bases and at J to 7 bases, leaving 4 bases not matched to a gene. Germline CDR1 is MNHEY and CDR2 is SVGAGI. The chain's CDR3 is CASSYSPDRAGYTF. CDR3 in DNA: TGTGCCAGCAGTTACTCCCCGGACAGGGCTGGCTACACCTTC.

The V and J genes are TRBV9 and TRBJ2-3, with D possibly being TRBD2 (6 bases). This CDR3 has 13 amino acids. Trimming removed 7 bases from V and 2 bases from J, with 11 bases in between. CDR1 is SGDLS, CDR2 YYNGEE, per germline. The DNA for the CDR3 is TGTGCCAGCTGTCCGGGAGACACAGATACGCAGTATTTT. It is translated as CASCPGDTDTQYF.

The V call is TRBV5-7, the J call TRBJ2-5, with 8 bases lining up with TRBD2. TRBV5-7 is treated as an ORF (open reading frame) with a function not yet certain. The V and J ends lost 5 bases and 4 bases, in that order; junction bases with no gene match: 10. The CDR3 contains 15 residues. Here the CDR3 DNA reads TGTGCCAGCAGGCCTCCCACGGGGGGGCGAGAGACCCAGTACTTC. Residues: CASRPPTGGRETQYF.

The genes are TRBV6-1 and TRBJ2-2, with a possible D match to TRBD1 (6 bases). V lost 6 bases and J 3 bases, leaving 8 bases between the germline ends. Germline CDR1 MNHNS, CDR2 SASEGT. CDR3 length: 13 amino acids. This chain's CDR3 is CASRDRDTGELFF. CDR3 DNA sequence: TGTGCCAGCAGGGACAGAGACACCGGGGAGCTGTTTTTT.

V and J are TRBV5-6 and TRBJ2-5; D gene unclear. Trimming stripped 2 bases from V and 3 bases from J, with 11 bases between. From germline, CDR1 is SGHDT and CDR2 YYEEEE. The length of the CDR3 is 14 residues. For the CDR3, the DNA is TGTGCCAGCAGCTTTAACAGTCTTGAAGAGACCCAGTACTTC. Residues: CASSFNSLEETQYF.

This sequence joins TRBV6-4 and TRBJ2-7; 7 bases map to TRBD2. The CDR3 runs to 16 residues. CDR1 and CDR2 from the germline V gene are MRHNA and SNTAGT. The V and J ends lost 5 bases and 4 bases, in that order; junction bases with no gene match: 14. The CDR3 here is CASSFEVAGQSYEQYF. CDR3 coding DNA: TGTGCCAGCAGTTTTGAAGTAGCGGGCCAATCATACGAGCAGTACTTC.

CDR3 amino acids: CASSLEASGGAQYF. The DNA for the CDR3 is TGTGCCAGCAGCTTAGAGGCTAGCGGGGGGGCGCAGTATTTT. The chain carries TRBV11-2 and TRBJ2-3; 12 positions match TRBD2. The CDR3 has 14 amino acids. V lost 0 bases, J lost 10 bases, and 2 bases stayed unmatched. CDR1 and CDR2 (germline): SGHAT, FQNNGV.

The chain couples TRBV29-1 to TRBJ2-1, with D perhaps TRBD1 (6 bases). The CDR3 is 16 residues long. Germline CDR1 is SQVTM and CDR2 is ANQGSEA. Trimming took off 0 bases at V and 0 bases at J, with 12 bases between the two ends. The CDR3 reads CSVEDLEDSSYNEQFF. The CDR3 DNA follows: TGCAGCGTTGAAGATCTGGAGGACAGCTCCTACAATGAGCAGTTCTTC.